What follows are 10 T cell receptor beta chains derived from one specimen sequenced in a study of regulatory T cells in long-lasting Graves disease. The time point: newly diagnosed GD, antithyroid drugs for less than 3 months. From RNA extracted from PBMCs, the TCR library was made. Relying on iRepertoire HTBI primers and Arm-PCR of CDR3 regions, the team built TCR beta libraries. TCRdb reprocessed the multiplex PCR reads with MiXCR, giving one entry per CDR3 protein. The sample lists 350,000 to 500,000 distinct CDR3 sequences, about 17% occurring once. This sample was shared with a second study, whose subject was T cells in Graves' hyperthyroidism and ophthalmopathy.

This sample comprised peripheral blood mononuclear cells (PBMCs), obtained at new diagnosis, from a patient treated with antithyroid drugs. Receptors were obtained from a young woman with Graves disease.

Only a few counts were recorded for this clonotype. The chain carries TRBV5-1 and TRBJ2-2; 9 nucleotides align to TRBD1. The CDR3 sequence is 16 residues long. Germline V gene lookup returns CDR1 SGHRS and CDR2 YFSETQ. Trimming removed 0 bases from V and 4 bases from J; junction bases left unmatched: 4. CDR3 in amino acids: CASSLGTGDGTGELFF. DNA of the CDR3: TGCGCCAGCAGCTTGGGGACAGGGGACGGCACCGGGGAGCTGTTTTTT.

About this clonotype: A much larger clone lies one base from this, so it may be a read error. V usage is TRBV9 and J usage is TRBJ2-1; the match to TRBD1 covers 8 bases. V shed 3 bases and J 10 bases; nucleotides not matched to a gene: 9. Per the germline V gene, CDR1 is SGDLS and CDR2 is YYNGEE. The CDR3 loop spans 14 amino acids. As DNA, the CDR3 is TGTGCCAGCAGCGGACAGGGGTCCTCCTACGAGCAGTTCTTC. Amino acid sequence: CASSGQGSSYEQFF.

Ten or more counts support this clonotype. V is TRBV11-3 and J is TRBJ2-7, with D maybe TRBD1 (7 bases). Germline values: CDR1 SGHNT, CDR2 YENEEA. The CDR3 sequence is 14 residues long. The germline V and J ends were trimmed by 5 bases and 4 bases, with 15 bases remaining between them. CDR3 DNA: TGTGCCAGCAGCCTAGGAGGGACAGATTACGAGCAGTACTTC. Protein: CASSLGGTDYEQYF. Full variable domain (missing parts from reference TRBV11-3 and TRBJ2-7): EAGVVQSPRYKIIEKKQPVAFWCNPISGHNTLYWYLQNLGQGPELLIRYENEEAVDDSQLPKDRFSAERLKGVDSTLKIQPAELGDSAVYLCASSLGGTDYEQYFGPGTRLTVT.

This clonotype has more than one count but fewer than ten. The chain has TRBV12-3 or TRBV12-4 and TRBJ2-1; 11 bases are a match to TRBD2. V was pared by 0 bases and J by 7 bases, with 14 bases of the junction left unmatched. This CDR3 has 19 residues. CDR3 loop: CASSLALTSGKAFRNEQFF. DNA for the CDR3: TGTGCCAGCAGTTTAGCGCTGACTAGCGGGAAAGCTTTCAGGAATGAGCAGTTCTTC.

This clonotype was recorded at least ten times. This chain connects TRBV7-2 to TRBJ2-3, with D possibly TRBD2 on 5 matching bases. This CDR3 has 14 residues. Germline lookup yields CDR1 SGHTA and CDR2 FQGNSA. Trimming left V 0 bases short and J 4 bases short, with 8 bases between. The CDR3 here is CASSLADYSDTQYF. DNA for the CDR3: TGTGCCAGCAGCTTAGCCGACTATTCAGATACGCAGTATTTT.

As to this clonotype: One end of the junction does not line up with germline, which may come from a read error. The chain uses TRBV2 and TRBJ1-2, with TRBD1 matching 7 bases. The CDR3 sequence is 9 residues long. The germline V gene encodes CDR1 SNHLY and CDR2 FYNNEI. For the CDR3, the DNA is TGTGCCAGCATCCGGGACAGTGCCTTC. Amino acids: CASIRDSAF.

At least ten counts were recorded for this clonotype. The chain joins TRBV5-1 to TRBJ2-1; D gene uncertain. This CDR3 region has 13 residues. V was clipped by 2 bases and J by 5 bases, with 8 bases between them. CDR1 is SGHRS and CDR2 is YFSETQ in the germline V gene. The CDR3 reads CASSFDLNNEQFF. DNA for the CDR3: TGCGCCAGCAGCTTCGACCTCAACAATGAGCAGTTCTTC. The whole variable domain, remainder taken from reference TRBV5-1 and TRBJ2-1, is KAGVTQTPRYLIKTRGQQVTLSCSPISGHRSVSWYQQTPGQGLQFLFEYFSETQRNKGNFPGRFSGRQFSNSRSEMNVSTLELGDSALYLCASSFDLNNEQFFGPGTRLTVL.

Details on this clonotype: A far larger clone is one nucleotide away, so this likely arose from a read error. This chain connects TRBV12-3 or TRBV12-4 to TRBJ1-1; D unclear. The CDR3 is 13 residues long. Trimming took 8 bases from V and 4 from J, leaving 14 bases between them. CDR3 sequence: CASRSGLLTEAFF. CDR3 nucleotides: TGTGCCAGCCGGAGCGGACTGCTCACTGAAGCTTTCTTT.

Many counts were recorded for this clonotype. The V gene is TRBV3-1, the J gene TRBJ2-2; 8 bases line up with TRBD1. Germline CDR1 LGHDT, CDR2 YNNKEL (reference sequence). CDR3 length: 16 amino acids. V lost 1 base to trimming and J lost 1 base; unmatched junction nucleotides: 2. The CDR3 reads CASSQAGGWNTGELFF. The CDR3, as DNA: TGTGCCAGCAGCCAAGCAGGGGGCTGGAACACCGGGGAGCTGTTTTTT.

The gene calls are TRBV6-1 and TRBJ2-2, with D unresolved. The germline V and J ends were trimmed by 1 base and 6 bases, with 9 bases remaining between them. CDR3 size: 14 residues. Germline CDR1 is MNHNS and CDR2 is SASEGT. CDR3 residues: CASSEDMASGELFF. CDR3 in DNA: TGTGCCAGCAGTGAAGATATGGCTTCCGGGGAGCTGTTTTTT.